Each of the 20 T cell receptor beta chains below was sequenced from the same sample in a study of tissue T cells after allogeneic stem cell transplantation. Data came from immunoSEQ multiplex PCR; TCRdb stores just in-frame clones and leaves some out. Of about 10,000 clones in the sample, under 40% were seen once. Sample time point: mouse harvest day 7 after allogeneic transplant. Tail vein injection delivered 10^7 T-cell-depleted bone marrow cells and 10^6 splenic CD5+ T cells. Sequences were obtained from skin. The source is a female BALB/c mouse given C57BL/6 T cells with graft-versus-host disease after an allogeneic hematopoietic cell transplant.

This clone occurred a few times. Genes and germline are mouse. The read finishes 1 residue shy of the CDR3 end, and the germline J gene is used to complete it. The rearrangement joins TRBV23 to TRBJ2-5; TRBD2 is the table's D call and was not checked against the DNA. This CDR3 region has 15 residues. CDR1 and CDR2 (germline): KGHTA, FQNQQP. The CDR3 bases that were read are TGCTCCAGCAGTCAATCTTGGGGGGGCGCCGACACCCAGTAC. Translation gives CSSSQSWGGADTQY. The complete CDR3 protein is CSSSQSWGGADTQYF.

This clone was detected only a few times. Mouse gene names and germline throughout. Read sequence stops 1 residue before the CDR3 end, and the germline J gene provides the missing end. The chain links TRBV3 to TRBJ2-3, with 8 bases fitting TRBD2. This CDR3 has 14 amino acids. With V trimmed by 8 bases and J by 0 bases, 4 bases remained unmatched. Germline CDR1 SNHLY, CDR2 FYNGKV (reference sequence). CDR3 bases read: TGTGCCAGCCTCGGACTGGGAAGTGCAGAAACGCTGTAT. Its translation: CASLGLGSAETLY. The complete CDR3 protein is CASLGLGSAETLYF.

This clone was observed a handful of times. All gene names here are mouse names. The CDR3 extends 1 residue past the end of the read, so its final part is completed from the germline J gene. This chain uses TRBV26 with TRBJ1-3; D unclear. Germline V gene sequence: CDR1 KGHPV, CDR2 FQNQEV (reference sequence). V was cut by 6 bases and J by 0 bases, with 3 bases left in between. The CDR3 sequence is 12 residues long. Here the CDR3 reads CASSYSGNTLYF. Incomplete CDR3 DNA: TGTGCCAGCAGCTATTCTGGAAATACGCTCTAT.

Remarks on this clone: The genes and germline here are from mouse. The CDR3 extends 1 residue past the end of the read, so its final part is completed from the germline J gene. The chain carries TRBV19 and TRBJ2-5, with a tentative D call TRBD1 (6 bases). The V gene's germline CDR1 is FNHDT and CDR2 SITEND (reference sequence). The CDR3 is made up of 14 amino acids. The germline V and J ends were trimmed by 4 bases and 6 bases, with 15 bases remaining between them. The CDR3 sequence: CASSLQGRGDTQYF. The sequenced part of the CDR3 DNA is TGTGCCAGCAGTCTCCAGGGGAGAGGGGACACCCAGTAC.

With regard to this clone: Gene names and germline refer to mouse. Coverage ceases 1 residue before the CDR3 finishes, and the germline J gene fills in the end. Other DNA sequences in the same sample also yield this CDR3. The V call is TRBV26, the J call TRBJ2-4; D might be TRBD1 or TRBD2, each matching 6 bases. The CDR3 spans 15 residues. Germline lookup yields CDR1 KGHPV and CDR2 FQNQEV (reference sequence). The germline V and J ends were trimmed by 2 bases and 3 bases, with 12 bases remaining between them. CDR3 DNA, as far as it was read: TGTGCCAGCAGTCTGGGGGGCGGGGGGCAAAACACCTTGTAC. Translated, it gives CASSLGGGGQNTLY. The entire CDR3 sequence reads CASSLGGGGQNTLYF.

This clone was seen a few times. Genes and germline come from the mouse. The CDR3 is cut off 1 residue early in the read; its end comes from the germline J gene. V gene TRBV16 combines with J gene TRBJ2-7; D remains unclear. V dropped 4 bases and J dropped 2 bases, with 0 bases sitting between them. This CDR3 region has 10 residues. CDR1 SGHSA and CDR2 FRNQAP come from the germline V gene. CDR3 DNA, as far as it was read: TGTGCAAGCAGCTCCTATGAACAGTAC. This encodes CASSSYEQY. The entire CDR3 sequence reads CASSSYEQYF.

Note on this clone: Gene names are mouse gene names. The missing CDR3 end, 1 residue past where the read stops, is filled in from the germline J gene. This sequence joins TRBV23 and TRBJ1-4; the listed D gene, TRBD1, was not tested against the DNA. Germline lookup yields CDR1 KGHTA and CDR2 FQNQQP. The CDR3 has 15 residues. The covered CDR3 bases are TGCTCCAGCAGTCAATCGAGGGTTTCCAACGAAAGATTATTT. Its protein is CSSSQSRVSNERLF. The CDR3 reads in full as CSSSQSRVSNERLFF. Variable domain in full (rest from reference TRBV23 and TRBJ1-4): DAAVTQKPRYLIKMKGQEAEMKCIPEKGHTAVFWYQQKQSKELKFLIYFQNQQPLDQIDMVKERFSAVCPSSSLCSLGIRTCEAEDSALYLCSSSQSRVSNERLFFGHGTKLSVL.

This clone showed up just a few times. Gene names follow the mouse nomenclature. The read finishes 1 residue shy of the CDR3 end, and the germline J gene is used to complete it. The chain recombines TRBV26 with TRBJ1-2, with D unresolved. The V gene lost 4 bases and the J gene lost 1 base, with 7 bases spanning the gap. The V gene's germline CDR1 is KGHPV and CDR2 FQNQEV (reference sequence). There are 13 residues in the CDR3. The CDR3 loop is CASSPTLNSDYTF. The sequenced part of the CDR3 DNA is TGTGCCAGCAGTCCGACATTAAACTCCGACTACACC. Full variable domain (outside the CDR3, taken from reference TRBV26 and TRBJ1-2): NSKVIQTPRYLVKGQGQKAKMRCIPEKGHPVVFWYQQNKNNEFKFLINFQNQEVLQQIDMTEKRFSAECPSNSPCSLEIQSSEAGDSALYLCASSPTLNSDYTFGSGTRLLVI.

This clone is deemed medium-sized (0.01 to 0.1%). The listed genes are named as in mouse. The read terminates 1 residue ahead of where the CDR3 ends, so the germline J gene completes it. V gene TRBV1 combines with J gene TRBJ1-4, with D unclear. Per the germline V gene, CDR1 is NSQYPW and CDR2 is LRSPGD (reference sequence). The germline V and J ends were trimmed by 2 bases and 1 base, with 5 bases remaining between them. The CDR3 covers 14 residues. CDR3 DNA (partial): TGCACCTGCAGTGCAAGTAATTCCAACGAAAGATTATTT. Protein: CTCSASNSNERLF. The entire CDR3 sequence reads CTCSASNSNERLFF.

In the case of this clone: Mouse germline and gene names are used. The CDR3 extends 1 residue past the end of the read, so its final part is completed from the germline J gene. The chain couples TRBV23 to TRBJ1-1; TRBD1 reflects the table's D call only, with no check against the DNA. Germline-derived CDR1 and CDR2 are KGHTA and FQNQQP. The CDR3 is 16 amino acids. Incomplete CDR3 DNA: TGCTCCAGCAGTCAAAAAACAGGGGGCGAGGGCACAGAAGTCTTC. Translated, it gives CSSSQKTGGEGTEVF. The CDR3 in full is CSSSQKTGGEGTEVFF.

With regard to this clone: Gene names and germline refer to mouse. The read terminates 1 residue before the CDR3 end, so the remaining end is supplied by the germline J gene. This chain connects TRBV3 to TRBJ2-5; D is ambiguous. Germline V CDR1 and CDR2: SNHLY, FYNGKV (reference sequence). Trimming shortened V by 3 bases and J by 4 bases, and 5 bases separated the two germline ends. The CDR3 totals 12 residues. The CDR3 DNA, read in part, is TGTGCCAGCAGCTTTACAGAAGACACCCAGTAC. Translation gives CASSFTEDTQY. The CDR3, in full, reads CASSFTEDTQYF.

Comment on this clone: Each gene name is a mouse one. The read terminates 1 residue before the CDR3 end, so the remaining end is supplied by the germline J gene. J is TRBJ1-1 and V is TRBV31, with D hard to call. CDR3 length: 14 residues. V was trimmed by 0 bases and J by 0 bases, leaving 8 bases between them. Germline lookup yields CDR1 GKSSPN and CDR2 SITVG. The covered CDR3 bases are TGTGCCTGGAGTCTAGTACAAGCAAACACAGAAGTCTTC. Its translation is CAWSLVQANTEVF. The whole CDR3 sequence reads CAWSLVQANTEVFF. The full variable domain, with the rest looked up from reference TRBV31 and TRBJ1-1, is AQTIHQWPVAEIKAVGSPLSLGCTIKGKSSPNLYWYWQATGGTLQQLFYSITVGQVESVVQLNLSASRPKDDQFILSTEKLLLSHSGFYLCAWSLVQANTEVFFGKGTRLTVV.

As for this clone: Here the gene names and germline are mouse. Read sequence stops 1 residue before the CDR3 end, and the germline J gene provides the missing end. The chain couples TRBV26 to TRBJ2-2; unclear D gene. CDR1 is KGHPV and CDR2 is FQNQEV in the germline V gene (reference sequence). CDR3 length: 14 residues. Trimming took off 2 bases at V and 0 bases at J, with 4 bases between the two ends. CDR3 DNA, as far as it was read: TGTGCCAGCAGTCTGGGTACAAACACCGGGCAGCTCTAC. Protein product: CASSLGTNTGQLY. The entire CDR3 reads CASSLGTNTGQLYF. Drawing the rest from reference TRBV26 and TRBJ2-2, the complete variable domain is NSKVIQTPRYLVKGQGQKAKMRCIPEKGHPVVFWYQQNKNNEFKFLINFQNQEVLQQIDMTEKRFSAECPSNSPCSLEIQSSEAGDSALYLCASSLGTNTGQLYFGEGSKLTVL.

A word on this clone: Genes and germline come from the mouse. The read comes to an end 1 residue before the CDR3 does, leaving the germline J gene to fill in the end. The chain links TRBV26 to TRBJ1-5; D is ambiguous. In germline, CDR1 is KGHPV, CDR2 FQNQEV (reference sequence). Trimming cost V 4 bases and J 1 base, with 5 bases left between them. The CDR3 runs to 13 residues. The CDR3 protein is CASSPQNNQAPLF. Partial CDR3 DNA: TGTGCCAGCAGTCCGCAAAACAACCAGGCTCCGCTT. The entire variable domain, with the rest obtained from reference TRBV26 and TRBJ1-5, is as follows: NSKVIQTPRYLVKGQGQKAKMRCIPEKGHPVVFWYQQNKNNEFKFLINFQNQEVLQQIDMTEKRFSAECPSNSPCSLEIQSSEAGDSALYLCASSPQNNQAPLFGEGTRLSVL.

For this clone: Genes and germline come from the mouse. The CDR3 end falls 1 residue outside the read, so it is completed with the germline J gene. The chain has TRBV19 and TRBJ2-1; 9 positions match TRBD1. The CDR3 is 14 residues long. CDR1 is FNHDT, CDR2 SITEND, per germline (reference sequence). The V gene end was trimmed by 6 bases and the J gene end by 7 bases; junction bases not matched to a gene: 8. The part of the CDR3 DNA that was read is TGTGCCAGCAATCCGGGACAGGGAAGGGCTGAGCAGTTC. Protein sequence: CASNPGQGRAEQF. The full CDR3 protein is CASNPGQGRAEQFF.

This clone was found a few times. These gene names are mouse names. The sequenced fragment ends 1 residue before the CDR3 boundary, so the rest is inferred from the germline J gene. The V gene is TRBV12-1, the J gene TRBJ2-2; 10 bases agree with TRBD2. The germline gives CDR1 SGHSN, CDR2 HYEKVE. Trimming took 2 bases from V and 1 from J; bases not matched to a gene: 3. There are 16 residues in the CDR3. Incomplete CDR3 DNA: TGTGCCAGCTCTCCTCGACTGGGGGGAAACACCGGGCAGCTCTAC. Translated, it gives CASSPRLGGNTGQLY. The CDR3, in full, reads CASSPRLGGNTGQLYF.

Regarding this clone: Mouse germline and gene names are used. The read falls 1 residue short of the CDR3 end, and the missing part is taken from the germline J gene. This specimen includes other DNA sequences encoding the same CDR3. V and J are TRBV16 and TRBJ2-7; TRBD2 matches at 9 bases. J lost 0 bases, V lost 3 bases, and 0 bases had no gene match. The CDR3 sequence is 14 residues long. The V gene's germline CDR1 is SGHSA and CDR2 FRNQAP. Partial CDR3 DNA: TGTGCAAGCAGCTTCTGGGGGGGCTCCTATGAACAGTAC. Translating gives CASSFWGGSYEQY. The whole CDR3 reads CASSFWGGSYEQYF.

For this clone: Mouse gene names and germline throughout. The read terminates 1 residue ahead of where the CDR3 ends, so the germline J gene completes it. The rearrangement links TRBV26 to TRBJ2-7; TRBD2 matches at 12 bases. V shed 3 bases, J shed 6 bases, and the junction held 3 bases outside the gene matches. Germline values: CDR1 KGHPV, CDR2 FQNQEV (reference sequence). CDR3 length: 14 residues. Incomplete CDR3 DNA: TGTGCCAGCAGTCTAGGGACTGGGGGGTCTGAACAGTAC. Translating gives CASSLGTGGSEQY. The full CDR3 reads CASSLGTGGSEQYF.

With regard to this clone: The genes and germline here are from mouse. The part of the CDR3 DNA that was read is TGCTCCAGCAGTCAATCGAGGGACACCCAGTAC. This sequence encodes CSSSQSRDTQY. The complete CDR3 reads CSSSQSRDTQYF. The chain employs TRBV23 and TRBJ2-5; the table's D call, TRBD1, has no DNA check behind it. The CDR3 end falls 1 residue outside the read, so it is completed with the germline J gene. Germline V CDR1 and CDR2: KGHTA, FQNQQP. The CDR3 is made up of 12 amino acids.

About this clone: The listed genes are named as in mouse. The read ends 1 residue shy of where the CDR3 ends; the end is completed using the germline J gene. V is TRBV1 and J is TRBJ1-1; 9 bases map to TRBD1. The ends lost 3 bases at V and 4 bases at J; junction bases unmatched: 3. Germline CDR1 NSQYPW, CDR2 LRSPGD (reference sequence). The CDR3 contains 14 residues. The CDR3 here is CTCSARDRVTEVFF. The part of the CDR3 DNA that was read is TGCACCTGCAGTGCCCGGGACAGGGTCACAGAAGTCTTC.